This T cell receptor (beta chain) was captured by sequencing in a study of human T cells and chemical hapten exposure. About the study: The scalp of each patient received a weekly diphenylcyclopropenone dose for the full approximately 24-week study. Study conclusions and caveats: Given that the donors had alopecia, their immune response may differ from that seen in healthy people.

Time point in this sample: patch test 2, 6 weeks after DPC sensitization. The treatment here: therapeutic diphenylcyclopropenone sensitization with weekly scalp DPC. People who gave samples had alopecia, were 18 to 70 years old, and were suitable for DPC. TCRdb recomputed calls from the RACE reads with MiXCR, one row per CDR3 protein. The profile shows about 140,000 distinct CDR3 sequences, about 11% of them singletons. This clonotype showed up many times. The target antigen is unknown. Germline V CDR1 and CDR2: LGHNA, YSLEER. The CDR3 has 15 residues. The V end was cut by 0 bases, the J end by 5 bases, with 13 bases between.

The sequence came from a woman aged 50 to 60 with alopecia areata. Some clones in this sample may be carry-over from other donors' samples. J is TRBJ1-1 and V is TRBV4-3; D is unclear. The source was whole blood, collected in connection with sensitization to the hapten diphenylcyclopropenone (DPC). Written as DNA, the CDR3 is TGCGCCAGCAGCCAAGATATCCGGGGAGGAACTGAAGCTTTCTTT. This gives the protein CASSQDIRGGTEAFF.